This T cell receptor (beta chain) was obtained from a study of stem cell transplantation in POMP-related autoinflammatory disease. Whole-study context: Before transplant, CD4+ T cells skewed naive and CD8+ proportions were low. Neutrophil and platelet engraftment from the graft donor was 100% through one year after transplant. The study's findings and limits: Unique TRB V-J gene pairings were limited in number in patients with PRAID. PRAID patients trended toward lower TRB diversity and higher clonality in all analyzed T-cell subsets.

Generated by immunoSEQ multiplex PCR, the TCRdb table keeps only in-frame clones and is missing some. The sample shows some 69,000 clones, approximately 91% of them seen only once. About this clone: Its cognate antigen is unknown.

V was pared by 4 bases and J by 3 bases, with 3 bases of the junction left unmatched. The CDR3 is 15 amino acids. Per the germline V gene, CDR1 is SGHVS and CDR2 is FNYEAQ. The rearrangement links TRBV7-6 to TRBJ2-7, with 13 bases that match TRBD2. This clonotype was obtained from a human patient with POMP-related autoinflammation and immune dysregulation (PRAID). Some T cells may trace back to the graft donor. Here the sequenced sample was CD4+ T cells from PBMCs, taken after stem cell transplantation. Here the CDR3 reads CASSSRTSGSYEQYF. The CDR3 DNA reads TGTGCCAGCAGCTCAAGGACTAGCGGGAGCTACGAGCAGTACTTC.